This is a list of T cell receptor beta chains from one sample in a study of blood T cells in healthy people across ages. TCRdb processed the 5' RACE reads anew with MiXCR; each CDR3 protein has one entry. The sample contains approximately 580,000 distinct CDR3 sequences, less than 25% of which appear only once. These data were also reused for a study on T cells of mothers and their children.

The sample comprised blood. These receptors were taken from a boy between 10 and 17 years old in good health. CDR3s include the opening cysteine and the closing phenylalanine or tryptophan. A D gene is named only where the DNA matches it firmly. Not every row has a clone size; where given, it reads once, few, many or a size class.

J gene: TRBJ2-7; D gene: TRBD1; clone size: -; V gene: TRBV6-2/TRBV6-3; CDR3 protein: CASRTRDRGYLYEQYF; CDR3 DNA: TGTGCCAGCAGGACCCGGGACAGGGGATACCTCTACGAGCAGTACTTC
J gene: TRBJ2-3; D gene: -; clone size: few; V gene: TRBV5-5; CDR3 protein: CASSWGPGGSTDTQYF; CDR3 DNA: TGTGCCAGCAGCTGGGGGCCAGGGGGGAGCACAGATACGCAGTATTTT
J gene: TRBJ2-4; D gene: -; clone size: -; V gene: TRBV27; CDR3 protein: CASSLSTENIQYF; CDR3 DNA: TGTGCCAGCAGTTTATCGACGGAGAACATTCAGTACTTC
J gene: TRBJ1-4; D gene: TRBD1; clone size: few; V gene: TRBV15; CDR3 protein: CATSRDSLLGQSNEKLFF; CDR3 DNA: TGTGCCACCAGCAGAGATTCCCTATTGGGACAGAGCAATGAAAAACTGTTTTTT
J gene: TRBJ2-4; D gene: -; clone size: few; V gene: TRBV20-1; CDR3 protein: CSASSRGSKNIQYF; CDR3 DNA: TGCAGTGCTAGTAGCAGGGGATCCAAAAACATTCAGTACTTC
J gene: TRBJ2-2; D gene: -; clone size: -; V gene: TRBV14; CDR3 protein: CASSPKVQGWVTGELFF; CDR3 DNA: TGTGCCAGCAGCCCAAAGGTCCAGGGGTGGGTCACCGGGGAGCTGTTTTTT
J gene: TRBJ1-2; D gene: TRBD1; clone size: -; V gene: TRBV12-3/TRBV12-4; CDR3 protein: CASSLGPGGQYGYTF; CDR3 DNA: TGTGCCAGCAGTCTCGGACCAGGGGGTCAGTATGGCTACACCTTC
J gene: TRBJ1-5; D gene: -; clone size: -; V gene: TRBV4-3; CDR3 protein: CASSQGVRGSNQPQHF; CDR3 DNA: TGCGCCAGCAGCCAAGGGGTGCGAGGGAGCAATCAGCCCCAGCATTTT
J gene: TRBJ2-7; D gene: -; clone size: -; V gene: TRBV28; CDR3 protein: CASTGLSYEQYF; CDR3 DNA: TGTGCCAGCACAGGGTTATCCTACGAGCAGTACTTC
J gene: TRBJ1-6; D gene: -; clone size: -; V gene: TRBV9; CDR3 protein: CASGPASSYNSLLHF; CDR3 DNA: TGTGCCAGCGGCCCTGCAAGCTCCTATAATTCACTCCTCCACTTT
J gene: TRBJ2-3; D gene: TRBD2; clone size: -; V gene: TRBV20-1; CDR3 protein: CSARWGGLADTQYF; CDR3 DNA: TGCAGTGCTAGATGGGGAGGGCTGGCAGATACGCAGTATTTT
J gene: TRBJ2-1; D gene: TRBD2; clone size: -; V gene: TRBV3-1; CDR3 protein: CASSLNGLADHNEQFF; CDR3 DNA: TGTGCCAGCAGCCTAAACGGACTAGCGGACCACAATGAGCAGTTCTTC
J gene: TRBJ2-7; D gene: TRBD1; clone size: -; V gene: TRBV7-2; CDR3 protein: CASSLGTGMYEQYF; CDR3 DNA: TGTGCCAGCAGCTTAGGGACAGGGATGTACGAGCAGTACTTC
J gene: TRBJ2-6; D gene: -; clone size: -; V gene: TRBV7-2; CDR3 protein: CASSLAGGAGANVLTF; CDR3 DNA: TGTGCCAGCAGCTTAGCGGGCGGGGCTGGGGCCAACGTCCTGACTTTC
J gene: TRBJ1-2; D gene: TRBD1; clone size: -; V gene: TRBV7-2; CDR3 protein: CASSSTGYGYTF; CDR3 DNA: TGTGCCAGCAGCTCGACAGGGTATGGCTACACCTTC
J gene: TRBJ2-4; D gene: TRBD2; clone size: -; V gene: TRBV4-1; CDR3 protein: CASSQATSVVDIQYF; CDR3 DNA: TGCGCCAGCAGCCAAGCGACTAGCGTGGTGGACATTCAGTACTTC
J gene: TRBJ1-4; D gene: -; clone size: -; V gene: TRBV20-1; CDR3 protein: CSAFQLGNEKLFF; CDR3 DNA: TGCAGTGCCTTCCAATTGGGGAATGAAAAACTGTTTTTT
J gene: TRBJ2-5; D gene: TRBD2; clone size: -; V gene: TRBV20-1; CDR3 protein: CSAPGLGKETQYF; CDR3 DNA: TGCAGTGCTCCGGGACTAGGGAAAGAGACCCAGTACTTC
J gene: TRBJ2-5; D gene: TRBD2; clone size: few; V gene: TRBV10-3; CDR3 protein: CAVASGGETQYF; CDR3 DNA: TGTGCCGTTGCTAGCGGGGGAGAGACCCAGTACTTC
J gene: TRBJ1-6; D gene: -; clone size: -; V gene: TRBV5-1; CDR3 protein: CASSLGSAGASSPLHF; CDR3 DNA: TGCGCCAGCAGCTTGGGTTCGGCAGGGGCGTCTTCACCCCTCCACTTT
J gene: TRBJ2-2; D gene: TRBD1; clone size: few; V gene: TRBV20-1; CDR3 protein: CSARQGVVTGELFF; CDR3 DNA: TGCAGTGCTCGACAGGGGGTGGTCACCGGGGAGCTGTTTTTT
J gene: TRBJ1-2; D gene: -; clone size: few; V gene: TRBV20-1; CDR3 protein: CSARDEAGPYGYTF; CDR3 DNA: TGCAGTGCTAGAGATGAGGCAGGGCCGTATGGCTACACCTTC
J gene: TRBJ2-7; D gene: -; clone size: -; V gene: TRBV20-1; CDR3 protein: CSARQGKGNEQYF; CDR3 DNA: TGCAGTGCTAGGCAGGGAAAGGGAAACGAGCAGTACTTC
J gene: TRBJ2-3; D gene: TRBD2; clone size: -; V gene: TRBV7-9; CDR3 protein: CASSWGPGLADPDSTDTQYF; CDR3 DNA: TGTGCCAGCAGCTGGGGCCCGGGACTAGCGGACCCCGATAGCACAGATACGCAGTATTTT
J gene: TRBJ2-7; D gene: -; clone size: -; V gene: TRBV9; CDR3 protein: CASSVMEGVGYEQYF; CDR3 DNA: TGTGCCAGCAGCGTTATGGAGGGAGTTGGGTACGAGCAGTACTTC
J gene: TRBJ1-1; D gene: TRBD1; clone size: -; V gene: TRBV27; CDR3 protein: CASSSRQGVSTEAFF; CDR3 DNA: TGTGCCAGCAGTTCCCGACAGGGGGTGAGCACTGAAGCTTTCTTT
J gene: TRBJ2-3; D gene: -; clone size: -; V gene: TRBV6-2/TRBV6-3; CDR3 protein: CAGRRDHTDTQYF; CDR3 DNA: TGTGCCGGACGGAGGGACCACACAGATACGCAGTATTTT
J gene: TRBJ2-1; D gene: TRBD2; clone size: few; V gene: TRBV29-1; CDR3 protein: CSVRGTSGRGDEQFF; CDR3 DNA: TGCAGCGTTCGGGGGACTAGCGGGAGAGGGGATGAGCAGTTCTTC
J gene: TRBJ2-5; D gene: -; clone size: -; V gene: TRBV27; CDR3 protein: CASSCRGSKQRQETQYF; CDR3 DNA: TGTGCCAGCAGTTGCCGAGGGTCTAAGCAGCGGCAAGAGACCCAGTACTTC
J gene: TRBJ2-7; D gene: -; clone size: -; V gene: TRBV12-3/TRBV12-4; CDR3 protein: CASSLDPIEQYF; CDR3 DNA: TGTGCCAGCAGCCTGGACCCTATCGAGCAGTACTTC
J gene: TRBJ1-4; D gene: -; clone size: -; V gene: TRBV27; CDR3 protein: CASKSGLTTNEKLFF; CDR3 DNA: TGTGCCAGCAAGTCAGGCTTAACAACTAATGAAAAACTGTTTTTT
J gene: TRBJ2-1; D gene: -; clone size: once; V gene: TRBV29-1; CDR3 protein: CSLRGAAYNEQFF; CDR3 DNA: TGCAGCCTTAGGGGGGCGGCCTACAATGAGCAGTTCTTC
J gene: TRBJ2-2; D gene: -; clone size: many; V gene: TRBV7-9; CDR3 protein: CASSLQGNTGELFF; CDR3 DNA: TGTGCCAGCAGCTTACAGGGGAACACCGGGGAGCTGTTTTTT
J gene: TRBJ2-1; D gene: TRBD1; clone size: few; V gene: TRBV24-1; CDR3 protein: CATSDWGGTGPNEQFF; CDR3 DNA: TGTGCCACCAGTGATTGGGGGGGGACAGGGCCCAATGAGCAGTTCTTC
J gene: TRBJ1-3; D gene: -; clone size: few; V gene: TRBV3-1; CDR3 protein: CASSQGPGPYSGNTIYF; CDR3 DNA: TGTGCCAGCAGCCAAGGTCCAGGCCCGTACTCTGGAAACACCATATATTTT
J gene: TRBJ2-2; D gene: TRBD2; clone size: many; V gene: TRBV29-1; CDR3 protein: CSADLRESAGELFF; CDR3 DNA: TGCAGCGCTGACTTGCGGGAGAGTGCCGGGGAGCTGTTTTTT
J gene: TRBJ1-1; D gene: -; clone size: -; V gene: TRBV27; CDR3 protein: CASSIPRGLNTEAFF; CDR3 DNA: TGTGCCAGCAGTATACCCAGGGGACTGAACACTGAAGCTTTCTTT
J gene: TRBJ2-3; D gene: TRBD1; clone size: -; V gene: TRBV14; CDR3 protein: CASRRTGSTDTQYF; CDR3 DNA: TGTGCCAGCAGGAGGACAGGGAGCACAGATACGCAGTATTTT
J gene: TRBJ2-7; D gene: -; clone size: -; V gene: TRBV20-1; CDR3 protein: CSARDWEGASYEQYF; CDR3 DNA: TGCAGTGCTAGAGATTGGGAGGGGGCTTCCTACGAGCAGTACTTC
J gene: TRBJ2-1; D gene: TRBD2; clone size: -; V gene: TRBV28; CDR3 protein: CASSYAGTSTYNEQFF; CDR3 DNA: TGTGCCAGCAGTTACGCCGGGACTAGCACCTACAATGAGCAGTTCTTC
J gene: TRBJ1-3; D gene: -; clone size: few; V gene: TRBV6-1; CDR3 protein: CAISLGPSDGNTIYF; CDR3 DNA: TGTGCCATTTCTTTGGGACCCTCGGATGGAAACACCATATATTTT
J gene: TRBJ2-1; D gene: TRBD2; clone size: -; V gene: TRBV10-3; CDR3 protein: CAISGSALQRGPYNEQFF; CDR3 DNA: TGTGCCATCAGTGGTTCGGCCCTTCAGCGGGGGCCCTACAATGAGCAGTTCTTC
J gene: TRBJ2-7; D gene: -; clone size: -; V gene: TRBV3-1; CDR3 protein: CASSQSSGDGGNYYEQYF; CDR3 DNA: TGTGCCAGCAGCCAATCGTCCGGGGACGGCGGAAACTACTACGAGCAGTACTTC
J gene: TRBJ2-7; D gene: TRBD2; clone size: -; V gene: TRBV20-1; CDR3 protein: CSARTSGSWSYEQYF; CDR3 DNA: TGCAGTGCGAGGACTAGCGGGAGTTGGTCCTACGAGCAGTACTTC
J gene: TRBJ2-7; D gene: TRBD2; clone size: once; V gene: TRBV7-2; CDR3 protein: CASSLAGGVQYF; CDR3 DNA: TGTGCCAGCAGCTTAGCCGGGGGGGTGCAGTACTTC
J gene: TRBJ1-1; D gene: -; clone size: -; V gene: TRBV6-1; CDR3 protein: CARTGRQQNTEAFF; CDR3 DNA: TGTGCCAGAACGGGAAGACAGCAGAACACTGAAGCTTTCTTT
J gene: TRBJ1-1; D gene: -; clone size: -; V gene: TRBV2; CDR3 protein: CTSSSPEGGLMNTEAFF; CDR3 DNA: TGTACCAGCAGTTCGCCGGAGGGAGGGTTGATGAACACTGAAGCTTTCTTT
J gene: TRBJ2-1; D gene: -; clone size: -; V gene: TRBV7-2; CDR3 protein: CASSLSASYNEQFF; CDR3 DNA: TGTGCCAGCAGCTTGAGTGCGTCCTACAATGAGCAGTTCTTC
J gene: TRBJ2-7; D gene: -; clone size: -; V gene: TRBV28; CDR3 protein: CASSLFQGAGYEQYF; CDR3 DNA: TGTGCCAGCAGTTTATTCCAGGGAGCGGGCTACGAGCAGTACTTC
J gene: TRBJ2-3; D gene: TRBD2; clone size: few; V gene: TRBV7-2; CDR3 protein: CASSWTSGGTTDTQYF; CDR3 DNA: TGTGCCAGCAGCTGGACTAGCGGGGGGACCACAGATACGCAGTATTTT
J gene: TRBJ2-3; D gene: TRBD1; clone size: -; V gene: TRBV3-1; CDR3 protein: CASSQGDRGRADTQYF; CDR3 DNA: TGTGCCAGCAGCCAAGGGGACAGGGGGCGCGCAGATACGCAGTATTTT
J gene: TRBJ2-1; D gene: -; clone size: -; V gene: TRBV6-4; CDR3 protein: CASSDFVTSEHEQFF; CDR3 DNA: TGTGCCAGCAGTGACTTTGTGACTAGTGAGCATGAGCAGTTCTTC
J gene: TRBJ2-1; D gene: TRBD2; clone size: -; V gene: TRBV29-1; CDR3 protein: CSVILAEYYNEQFF; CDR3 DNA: TGCAGCGTTATTCTAGCGGAGTACTACAATGAGCAGTTCTTC
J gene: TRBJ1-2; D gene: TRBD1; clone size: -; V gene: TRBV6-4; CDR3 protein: CASRGDREDYGHTF; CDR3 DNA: TGTGCCAGCAGAGGGGACAGGGAAGACTATGGCCACACCTTC
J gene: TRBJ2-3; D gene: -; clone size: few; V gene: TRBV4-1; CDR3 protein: CASSPRLAFTSTDTQYF; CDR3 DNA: TGCGCCAGCAGCCCCCGGCTAGCGTTTACTAGCACAGATACGCAGTATTTT